These 3 T cell receptor beta chains were all obtained from the same sample, sequenced in a study of blood T cell repertoires in COVID-19. Measured with immunoSEQ multiplex PCR; TCRdb has only the in-frame clones, and not every one. The table has about 370,000 clones, roughly nine tenths seen once. The sample was peripheral blood. The source is a woman in her thirties with COVID-19, enrolled during active disease.

This chain links TRBV18 with TRBJ2-2, with 8 bases aligning to TRBD1. The V gene's germline CDR1 is KGHSH and CDR2 LQKENI. The J segment lost 0 bases and the V segment lost 5 bases, leaving 11 bases of the junction unmatched. The CDR3 is 18 amino acids. The CDR3 loop is CASSNPETGDPNTGELFF. The CDR3 coding sequence is TGTGCCAGCTCAAACCCAGAGACAGGGGACCCGAACACCGGGGAGCTGTTTTTT.

V usage is TRBV19 and J usage is TRBJ1-1; the D is unclear. Trimming cost V 0 bases and J 2 bases, with 10 bases left between them. CDR3 length: 15 amino acids. Germline values: CDR1 LNHDA, CDR2 SQIVND (reference sequence). The CDR3 loop reads CASSIDGHINTEAFF. CDR3 in DNA: TGTGCCAGTAGTATAGATGGCCATATCAACACTGAAGCTTTCTTT.

The chain employs TRBV28 and TRBJ1-4, with D tentatively TRBD1 (6 bases). Germline CDR1 is MDHEN and CDR2 is SYDVKM. The CDR3 extends over 16 amino acids. V shed 2 bases and J shed 0 bases, with 10 bases lying between them. The CDR3 sequence: CASSLRGGATNEKLFF. CDR3 nucleotide sequence: TGTGCCAGCAGTTTACGAGGGGGAGCAACTAATGAAAAACTGTTTTTT.